What follows are 8 T cell receptor beta chains derived from one specimen sequenced in a study of shared clonotypes between healthy human individuals. Cells designated naive CD8 were CD45RO-negative and were positively selected for CCR7, with terminally differentiated effector memory CD45RA+ cells excluded. The protocol was immunoSEQ multiplex PCR, while the TCRdb copy is restricted to in-frame clones and leaves out a portion. The sample shows millions of clones, about 95% of them seen only once. Sample: naive CD8+ T cells sorted from blood. The receptors derive from a man younger than 35 in good health.

The rearrangement links TRBV6-4 to TRBJ2-7; 11 bases align to TRBD1. The CDR3 consists of 13 residues. From germline, CDR1 is MRHNA and CDR2 SNTAGT. The V gene end was trimmed by 5 bases and the J gene end by 6 bases; junction bases not matched to a gene: 3. The CDR3: CASSTGTGGEQYF. CDR3 nucleotide sequence: TGTGCCAGCAGTACTGGGACAGGGGGCGAGCAGTACTTC.

The chain employs TRBV5-5 and TRBJ2-7, with 14 nucleotides matching TRBD2. This CDR3 spans 18 amino acids. Per germline, CDR1 SGHKS and CDR2 YYEKEE (reference sequence). V lost 4 bases and J lost 4; bases outside the gene matches: 13. The CDR3, as DNA: TGTGCCAGCAGCCCAGGCGCTGGACTAGCGGGAGGTGGGTACGAGCAGTACTTC. Its protein is CASSPGAGLAGGGYEQYF.

The rearrangement uses TRBV9 and TRBJ2-3; D may be TRBD1 or TRBD2 (5 bases each). CDR3 length: 14 amino acids. Germline V CDR1 and CDR2: SGDLS, YYNGEE. Trimming removed 3 bases at V and 2 bases at J, with 10 bases between. CDR3 region: CASSAGGDTDTQYF. CDR3 coding DNA: TGTGCCAGCAGCGCTGGGGGTGACACAGATACGCAGTATTTT.

The chain couples TRBV15 to TRBJ1-5; possible D gene TRBD1, 6 bases. Germline-derived CDR1 and CDR2 are LNHNV and YYDKDF (reference sequence). Trimming pared 0 bases from V and 3 bases from J, leaving 9 bases between. CDR3 size: 15 residues. CDR3 sequence reads: CATSRDWGPNQPQHF. In DNA, the CDR3 is TGTGCCACCAGCAGAGATTGGGGGCCCAATCAGCCCCAGCATTTT.

The chain links TRBV9 to TRBJ2-1; no definite D call. Germline-derived CDR1 and CDR2 are SGDLS and YYNGEE. This CDR3 comprises 14 residues. With 4 bases removed from V and 8 bases from J, the gap between germline ends came to 16 bases. The CDR3 sequence is CASSPEGLWDEQFF. For the CDR3, the DNA is TGTGCCAGCAGCCCCGAAGGGTTGTGGGATGAGCAGTTCTTC.

This clone was seen a single time. The rearrangement joins TRBV5-6 to TRBJ2-5; D remains unclear. Between the trimmed V and J ends, which lost 0 bases and 5 bases, there was a span of 11 bases. Germline V CDR1 and CDR2: SGHDT, YYEEEE. The length of the CDR3 is 14 residues. CDR3 protein: CASSLVLVRETQYF. The CDR3 DNA sequence: TGTGCCAGCAGCTTGGTTCTAGTACGGGAGACCCAGTACTTC.

The chain carries TRBV11-2 and TRBJ2-3; 8 nucleotides line up with TRBD2. This CDR3 has 15 amino acids. J was trimmed by 5 bases and V by 2 bases; bases with no gene match: 6. Germline CDR1 reads SGHAT; CDR2 reads FQNNGV. CDR3: CASSLTPGGIDTQYF. The CDR3 DNA sequence: TGTGCCAGCAGCTTAACCCCGGGAGGGATAGATACGCAGTATTTT.

A remark on this clone: Other nucleotide sequences in the sample specify the same CDR3. The chain uses TRBV7-9 and TRBJ1-4; D gene unclear. Between the trimmed V and J ends, which lost 1 base and 0 bases, there was a span of 6 bases. The V gene's germline CDR1 is SEHNR and CDR2 FQNEAQ (reference sequence). The length of the CDR3 is 15 residues. The CDR3 DNA reads TGTGCCAGCAGCTTAGGGACGGCAACTAATGAAAAACTGTTTTTT. Its protein is CASSLGTATNEKLFF.